Included here is one TCR beta chain sequence, with context. What this receptor recognizes is not known. The record has no base qualities; no much larger clone is one base away. These data belong to a study of control samples from healthy donors and cancer patients (dated by TCRdb to about 2020). Trimmed from V: 4 bases; trimmed from J: 2 bases; junction bases lacking a gene match: 11. From its cysteine to its phenylalanine, the CDR3 spans 17 amino acids. Just CDR3 DNA is preserved here, 51 bases in frame from base 1. The germline V gene yields SGHTA for CDR1 and FQGNSA for CDR2. The library was produced with the immunoSEQ multiplex PCR assay. In its TCRdb copy, this immuneACCESS table keeps in-frame sequences only and misses some clones. Where compared with another copy, unresolved V genes explain less than half of these, and the others have no known cause. The sample yields 100,000 to 150,000 clones; 85% to 95% were counted once. In total, the top ten clones hold about 3.6% of the sample.

The sequencing sample was made of blood. The V and J segments used are TRBV7-2 and TRBJ1-1, and 9 junctional nucleotides match TRBD1. The sequence derives from a man aged 30-40 years in good health. The nucleotide sequence is given as TGTGCCAGCAGCTACCGGGACAGGGAACCGGGAAACACTGAAGCTTTCTTT. Translation gives CASSYRDREPGNTEAFF.